The clone carrying this T cell receptor (beta chain) was observed a few times. Germline CDR1 is LNHDA and CDR2 is SQIVND (reference sequence). The V end lost 5 bases, the J end lost 0 bases, and 19 bases lay between the germline ends. CDR3 length equals 17 residues. These data belong to a study of T cells in Graves' hyperthyroidism and ophthalmopathy. Authors of the study amplified TCR beta CDR3 regions from RNA transcripts. In the first-round RT-PCR of the TCR CDR3, the HTBI primer set was used. TCRdb re-analysed the multiplex PCR reads in MiXCR, keeping a single row per CDR3 protein. The repertoire consists of some 700,000 distinct CDR3 sequences, with roughly 17% occurring once and the leading ten covering less than 20%.

Sequenced material: blood. The rearrangement uses TRBV19 and TRBJ1-2, with TRBD1 as a possible D gene (5 bases). The TCR comes from a man aged 45-60 years with Graves' hyperthyroidism. The CDR3 nucleotides read TGTGCCAGTAGTCTGGGGACGGGACTTGCCTCTAACTATGGCTACACCTTC. Its protein is CASSLGTGLASNYGYTF.